Below are 22 T cell receptor beta chains sequenced from a single sample in a study of CD4 T cells in relation to SARS-CoV-2 and coronaviruses. TCRdb keeps only in-frame clones here, not all; method: immunoSEQ multiplex PCR. The profile covers around 28,000 clones, with 74% appearing a single time and roughly 23% taken by the ten largest. The antigens for these receptors are not known. Unexposed donor CD4+ T cells date from about 2011-2018, before the COVID-19 pandemic. After ten to eleven days of culture, CD4+ T cells were isolated. Sequenced input: CD4+ T cells from PBMCs, cultured in vitro. Receptors were obtained from a human donor in good health.

V and J are TRBV10-3 and TRBJ1-1; D is unresolved. The V end was cut by 8 bases, the J end by 4 bases, with 11 bases between. CDR3 length equals 12 residues. In germline, CDR1 is ENHRY, CDR2 SYGVKD. The CDR3 loop is CAIEGFGTEAFF. In nucleotides, the CDR3 is TGTGCCATCGAAGGGTTTGGCACTGAAGCTTTCTTT.

J is TRBJ1-2 and V is TRBV7-2, with 8 bases matching TRBD1. In germline, CDR1 is SGHTA, CDR2 FQGNSA. The CDR3 runs to 14 residues. V dropped 5 bases and J dropped 7; count of bases not matched to a gene: 9. The CDR3 bases are TGTGCCAGCAGCACTCGGACAGGGTGGGGTGGCTACACCTTC. Its translation: CASSTRTGWGGYTF.

V gene TRBV7-2 combines with J gene TRBJ2-6; the D is unclear. CDR1 SGHTA and CDR2 FQGNSA come from the germline V gene. V lost 4 bases, J lost 0 bases, and 4 bases lay in between. CDR3 size: 14 residues. The CDR3 region has the DNA TGTGCCAGCAGCTCCTACTCTGGGGCCAACGTCCTGACTTTC. This translates into CASSSYSGANVLTF.

V is TRBV7-2 and J is TRBJ2-3, with D hard to call. This CDR3 contains 13 residues. Germline CDR1 and CDR2: SGHTA and FQGNSA. V was trimmed by 0 bases and J by 6 bases, leaving 7 bases between them. The chain's CDR3 is CASSLATSDTQYF. As DNA, the CDR3 is TGTGCCAGCAGCTTAGCAACTTCTGATACGCAGTATTTT.

The chain employs TRBV9 and TRBJ1-3; D not certain. From germline, CDR1 is SGDLS and CDR2 YYNGEE. Trimming removed 0 bases from V and 2 bases from J, with 6 bases in between. The CDR3 contains 14 residues. CDR3 sequence (DNA): TGTGCCAGCAGCGTAGCTACGGCTGGAAACACCATATATTTT. As protein: CASSVATAGNTIYF.

The J gene is TRBJ1-2, the V gene TRBV19; D remains ambiguous. Trimming removed 6 bases from V and 3 bases from J, with 8 bases in between. Germline CDR1 LNHDA, CDR2 SQIVND (reference sequence). This CDR3 comprises 12 residues. The CDR3 coding sequence is TGTGCCAGTAGCCCGGCGGACTATGGCTACACCTTC. It yields the protein CASSPADYGYTF.

The chain has TRBV7-2 and TRBJ2-5, with D perhaps TRBD1 (6 bases). Trimming took off 8 bases at V and 6 bases at J, with 13 bases between the two ends. The CDR3 totals 12 residues. Germline values: CDR1 SGHTA, CDR2 FQGNSA. The CDR3 DNA sequence: TGTGCCAGCGTGGGGGCATCTAAGACCCAGTACTTC. It yields the protein CASVGASKTQYF.

The chain employs TRBV5-1 and TRBJ2-5; D remains ambiguous. Looked up from germline, CDR1 is SGHRS and CDR2 is YFSETQ. V was shortened by 0 bases and J by 2 bases, with 8 bases between the two germline ends. There are 14 residues in the CDR3. The CDR3 spells CASSLEASQETQYF. Here the CDR3 DNA reads TGCGCCAGCAGCTTGGAAGCAAGTCAAGAGACCCAGTACTTC.

This clone was observed a handful of times. The J gene is TRBJ1-5, the V gene TRBV7-9; TRBD1 agrees at 10 bases. CDR3 length equals 15 residues. Per the germline V gene, CDR1 is SEHNR and CDR2 is FQNEAQ (reference sequence). The junction had 8 bases not matched to a gene; V was cut back by 5 bases and J by 7 bases. CDR3 sequence (DNA): TGTGCCAGCAGCCGACAGGGGGCGCGGGAGCAGCCCCAGCATTTT. Its protein product is CASSRQGAREQPQHF.

The chain links TRBV18 to TRBJ1-1; D gene ambiguous. The length of the CDR3 is 16 residues. Germline V gene data show CDR1 as KGHSH and CDR2 as LQKENI. The ends were cut back, 6 bases at V and 1 base at J, with 18 bases in the middle. CDR3 loop: CASSRTDSGWNTEAFF. For the CDR3, the DNA is TGTGCCAGCTCCCGGACGGACTCCGGCTGGAACACTGAAGCTTTCTTT.

This clone was observed once. The chain recombines TRBV30 with TRBJ2-5; 14 bases match TRBD2. V dropped 4 bases and J dropped 5; count of bases not matched to a gene: 6. The germline gives CDR1 GTSNPN, CDR2 SVGIG (reference sequence). This CDR3 spans 15 amino acids. The DNA of the CDR3 is TGTGCCTGGACAGGACTAGCGGGAGGCGAGGAGACCCAGTACTTC. Translation gives CAWTGLAGGEETQYF.

This clone was picked up a small number of times. The chain uses TRBV6-2 or TRBV6-3 and TRBJ2-1; TRBD1 matches at 7 bases. CDR1 MNHEY and CDR2 SVGEGT come from the germline V gene. The length of the CDR3 is 14 residues. J was trimmed by 8 bases and V by 6 bases; bases with no gene match: 10. CDR3 in amino acids: CASSDRVGFYEQFF. CDR3 DNA: TGTGCCAGCAGCGACAGGGTTGGATTTTATGAGCAGTTCTTC.

J is TRBJ2-3 and V is TRBV10-3; a weak D match, TRBD1 (6 bases). The CDR3 is made up of 13 amino acids. From germline, CDR1 is ENHRY and CDR2 SYGVKD. V shed 7 bases and J shed 3 bases, with 11 bases lying between them. CDR3 bases: TGTGCCATCACCTCAGGGGAGACAGATACGCAGTATTTT. Protein product: CAITSGETDTQYF.

This chain links TRBV19 with TRBJ2-7, with D possibly TRBD1 on 5 matching bases. The CDR3 runs to 16 residues. V was shortened by 3 bases and J by 5 bases, with 20 bases between the two germline ends. Germline CDR1 and CDR2: LNHDA and SQIVND (reference sequence). As DNA, the CDR3 is TGTGCCAGTAGTATTATTAGGGGAAGCCAAGGTGACGAGCAGTACTTC. It yields the protein CASSIIRGSQGDEQYF.

This clone occurred once. The chain recombines TRBV6-5 with TRBJ2-5; no firm D call. CDR3 length: 14 residues. V lost 4 bases and J lost 1, with 10 bases in between. CDR1 is MNHEY and CDR2 is SVGAGI in the germline V gene. The CDR3 spells CASSSPAGQETQYF. The CDR3 region has the DNA TGTGCCAGCAGTTCTCCGGCAGGCCAAGAGACCCAGTACTTC.

The chain uses TRBV7-2 and TRBJ1-4; D call uncertain. Deletions cut 1 base from V and 7 bases from J, with 7 bases between. CDR1 SGHTA and CDR2 FQGNSA come from the germline V gene. This CDR3 is built from 13 residues. CDR3 residues: CASSLVQLEKLFF. DNA of the CDR3: TGTGCCAGCAGCTTAGTTCAGCTTGAAAAACTGTTTTTT.

The chain combines TRBV27 with TRBJ2-3, with 9 nucleotides matching TRBD1. CDR1 and CDR2 (germline): MNHEY, SMNVEV (reference sequence). Trimming removed 3 bases from V and 5 bases from J; junction bases left unmatched: 6. This CDR3 comprises 15 residues. The CDR3 nucleotides are TGTGCCAGCAGTTTGGGACAGGGTTATGGAGATACGCAGTATTTT. This encodes CASSLGQGYGDTQYF.

This clone qualifies as medium-sized. CDR3 sequence: CSVDQLFAEAFF. CDR3 nucleotides: TGCAGCGTTGACCAGTTGTTCGCTGAAGCTTTCTTT. This chain connects TRBV29-1 to TRBJ1-1; D is unclear. Between the trimmed V and J ends, which lost 3 bases and 6 bases, there was a span of 11 bases. The germline V gene has CDR1 SQVTM and CDR2 ANQGSEA. This CDR3 is 12 amino acids long.

This chain joins TRBV5-4 and TRBJ2-7; maybe TRBD2 (7 bases). The CDR3 consists of 16 residues. Between the trimmed V and J ends, which lost 4 bases and 7 bases, there was a span of 24 bases. From germline, CDR1 is SGHNT and CDR2 YYREEE (reference sequence). CDR3 DNA: TGTGCCAGCAGCCCGGGGAGGGGGAGGCCCGCGGGGGAGCAGTACTTC. It specifies CASSPGRGRPAGEQYF.

This chain uses TRBV6-2 or TRBV6-3 with TRBJ2-6; TRBD1 matches 9 bases. The CDR3 sequence is 18 residues long. In germline, CDR1 is MNHEY, CDR2 SVGEGT. With V trimmed by 4 bases and J by 0 bases, 7 bases remained unmatched. CDR3 region: CASSSPGQGGSGANVLTF. DNA for the CDR3: TGTGCCAGCAGTTCTCCGGGACAGGGCGGCTCTGGGGCCAACGTCCTGACTTTC.

The chain is built from TRBV6-6 and TRBJ2-7, with D unclear. CDR3 length equals 22 residues. Germline CDR1 is MNHNY and CDR2 is SVGAGI (reference sequence). Trimming pared 5 bases from V and 3 bases from J, leaving 38 bases between. The CDR3 region is CASSRDINTVVYLPNTVYEQYF. In DNA, the CDR3 is TGTGCCAGCAGTCGTGACATAAACACCGTTGTTTATCTCCCGAACACCGTCTACGAGCAGTACTTC.

This chain connects TRBV9 to TRBJ2-1, with a tentative D call TRBD1 (5 bases). CDR3 size: 15 residues. CDR1 is SGDLS and CDR2 is YYNGEE in the germline V gene. V was trimmed by 0 bases and J by 6 bases, leaving 13 bases between them. The CDR3 is CASSVGWGESNEQFF. The CDR3 DNA follows: TGTGCCAGCAGCGTAGGATGGGGCGAGAGCAATGAGCAGTTCTTC.